These T cell receptor beta chains were read from a single sample in a study of shared clonotypes between healthy human individuals. This table comes from immunoSEQ multiplex PCR, and its TCRdb copy is limited to in-frame clones, with some not included. The sample lists around 2.3 million clones, 90% to 96% occurring once. Sequenced input: naive CD4+ T cells sorted from blood. These receptors originate from a man between 18 and 29 years old in good health. The CDR3 runs from the conserved cysteine through the conserved F or W. Each record gives: CDR3 protein, CDR3 DNA, V gene, D gene, clone size, J gene. The D gene is left open where the match is weak. The size field is filled for only some rows; it gives once, few, many or a size class.

cdr3_aa: CASTSTTVHGGYTF
cdr3_nt: TGTGCCAGCACCTCTACGACGGTTCACGGTGGCTACACCTTC
v_call: TRBV6-1
d_call: .
clone_size: .
j_call: TRBJ1-2

cdr3_aa: CSAGGLPNEQFF
cdr3_nt: TGCAGCGCCGGGGGGCTTCCCAATGAGCAGTTCTTC
v_call: TRBV29-1
d_call: .
clone_size: .
j_call: TRBJ2-1

cdr3_aa: CAWSVLGENQPQHF
cdr3_nt: TGTGCCTGGAGTGTACTCGGGGAGAATCAGCCCCAGCATTTT
v_call: TRBV30
d_call: .
clone_size: once
j_call: TRBJ1-5

cdr3_aa: CASSLRFTDTQYF
cdr3_nt: TGTGCCAGCAGCTTAAGGTTCACAGATACGCAGTATTTT
v_call: TRBV13
d_call: .
clone_size: .
j_call: TRBJ2-3

cdr3_aa: CASSPGGATSEAFF
cdr3_nt: TGTGCCAGCAGCCCAGGGGGCGCGACGTCTGAAGCTTTCTTT
v_call: TRBV6-5
d_call: TRBD1
clone_size: .
j_call: TRBJ1-1

cdr3_aa: CASSLDSSYGYTF
cdr3_nt: TGCGCCAGCAGTCTGGACAGTTCCTATGGCTACACCTTC
v_call: TRBV5-1
d_call: .
clone_size: .
j_call: TRBJ1-2

cdr3_aa: CASSDSAGGDYGYTF
cdr3_nt: TGTGCCAGCAGTGACTCGGCCGGGGGGGACTATGGCTACACCTTC
v_call: TRBV6-4
d_call: .
clone_size: .
j_call: TRBJ1-2

cdr3_aa: CASSPSINTGELFF
cdr3_nt: TGTGCCAGCAGCCCATCTATAAACACCGGGGAGCTGTTTTTT
v_call: TRBV14
d_call: .
clone_size: .
j_call: TRBJ2-2

cdr3_aa: CASSPPSGQGLYGYTF
cdr3_nt: TGTGCCAGCTCACCACCTTCCGGACAGGGTCTCTATGGCTACACCTTC
v_call: TRBV18
d_call: TRBD1
clone_size: once
j_call: TRBJ1-2

cdr3_aa: CASSEAGRENTEAFF
cdr3_nt: TGTGCCAGCAGTGAAGCGGGGAGGGAAAACACTGAAGCTTTCTTT
v_call: TRBV2
d_call: .
clone_size: .
j_call: TRBJ1-1

cdr3_aa: CASSLAGQGILYEQYF
cdr3_nt: TGTGCCAGCAGCTTAGCGGGACAGGGGATCCTCTACGAGCAGTACTTC
v_call: TRBV7-2
d_call: TRBD1
clone_size: .
j_call: TRBJ2-7

cdr3_aa: CASGRDGYTF
cdr3_nt: TGTGCCAGCGGGCGTGATGGCTACACCTTC
v_call: TRBV2
d_call: .
clone_size: .
j_call: TRBJ1-2

cdr3_aa: CASSSDSYTEAFF
cdr3_nt: TGTGCCAGCAGTTCGGACAGCTACACTGAAGCTTTCTTT
v_call: TRBV6-4
d_call: .
clone_size: .
j_call: TRBJ1-1

cdr3_aa: CASSIMGNQPQHF
cdr3_nt: TGTGCCAGTAGTATAATGGGGAATCAGCCCCAGCATTTT
v_call: TRBV19
d_call: .
clone_size: .
j_call: TRBJ1-5

cdr3_aa: CASSRDYNVNEQFF
cdr3_nt: TGTGCCAGCAGCCGGGACTACAACGTCAATGAGCAGTTCTTC
v_call: TRBV7-2
d_call: TRBD2
clone_size: .
j_call: TRBJ2-1

cdr3_aa: CASEGRETDTQYF
cdr3_nt: TGTGCCAGTGAGGGCAGGGAAACAGATACGCAGTATTTT
v_call: TRBV19
d_call: .
clone_size: .
j_call: TRBJ2-3

cdr3_aa: CASSAQIGDEQYF
cdr3_nt: TGCGCCAGCAGTGCTCAGATTGGGGACGAGCAGTACTTC
v_call: TRBV10-1
d_call: .
clone_size: .
j_call: TRBJ2-7

cdr3_aa: CASSSYRGSGELFF
cdr3_nt: TGTGCCAGCAGCTCTTACAGGGGTTCCGGGGAGCTGTTTTTT
v_call: TRBV11-2
d_call: TRBD1
clone_size: .
j_call: TRBJ2-2

cdr3_aa: CASSIVGGPGELFF
cdr3_nt: TGTGCCAGTAGTATAGTAGGAGGTCCCGGGGAGCTGTTTTTT
v_call: TRBV19
d_call: .
clone_size: .
j_call: TRBJ2-2

cdr3_aa: CASSKTGTGNTEAFF
cdr3_nt: TGTGCCAGCAGCAAGACCGGGACGGGGAACACTGAAGCTTTCTTT
v_call: TRBV5-4
d_call: .
clone_size: once
j_call: TRBJ1-1

cdr3_aa: CASSGQGAGNSPLHF
cdr3_nt: TGTGCCAGCAGCGGACAGGGGGCCGGTAATTCACCCCTCCACTTT
v_call: TRBV7-9
d_call: TRBD1
clone_size: .
j_call: TRBJ1-6

cdr3_aa: CASSREPGPYEQYF
cdr3_nt: TGTGCCAGCAGCCGCGAACCCGGGCCCTACGAGCAGTACTTC
v_call: TRBV11-2
d_call: .
clone_size: .
j_call: TRBJ2-7

cdr3_aa: CSVISSGRETQYF
cdr3_nt: TGCAGCGTGATATCTTCCGGGCGAGAGACCCAGTACTTC
v_call: TRBV29-1
d_call: .
clone_size: .
j_call: TRBJ2-5

cdr3_aa: CASSIQGVGYTF
cdr3_nt: TGTGCCAGTAGTATACAGGGGGTCGGCTACACCTTC
v_call: TRBV19
d_call: TRBD1
clone_size: .
j_call: TRBJ1-2

cdr3_aa: CASSQGGTTEAFF
cdr3_nt: TGTGCCAGCAGCCAGGGCGGGACCACTGAAGCTTTCTTT
v_call: TRBV16
d_call: .
clone_size: .
j_call: TRBJ1-1

cdr3_aa: CASSPPGQRYEQYF
cdr3_nt: TGCGCCAGCAGCCCTCCGGGACAGAGATACGAGCAGTACTTC
v_call: TRBV5-1
d_call: TRBD1
clone_size: .
j_call: TRBJ2-7

cdr3_aa: CASSFIRAPPPGELFF
cdr3_nt: TGCGCCAGCAGCTTCATCCGGGCTCCCCCCCCCGGGGAGCTGTTTTTT
v_call: TRBV5-1
d_call: .
clone_size: .
j_call: TRBJ2-2

cdr3_aa: CASSQQAGGQGEQFF
cdr3_nt: TGCGCCAGCAGCCAACAAGCGGGAGGGCAGGGTGAGCAGTTCTTC
v_call: TRBV4-3
d_call: TRBD2
clone_size: .
j_call: TRBJ2-1

cdr3_aa: CASRPGLGRELFF
cdr3_nt: TGTGCCAGCAGGCCGGGATTGGGGCGGGAGCTGTTTTTT
v_call: TRBV27
d_call: .
clone_size: .
j_call: TRBJ2-2

cdr3_aa: CASSLLSEQGVTGELFF
cdr3_nt: TGTGCCAGCAGCCTCCTTTCGGAACAGGGAGTCACCGGGGAGCTGTTTTTT
v_call: TRBV11-2
d_call: .
clone_size: .
j_call: TRBJ2-2

cdr3_aa: CASSQLASSNSGRVYNEQFF
cdr3_nt: TGCGCCAGCAGCCAATTAGCCTCGAGTAATAGCGGGAGGGTCTACAATGAGCAGTTCTTC
v_call: TRBV4-3
d_call: TRBD2
clone_size: once
j_call: TRBJ2-1

cdr3_aa: CASSPPGRTDGYTF
cdr3_nt: TGTGCCAGCAGTCCCCCAGGACGGACTGATGGCTACACCTTC
v_call: TRBV25-1
d_call: .
clone_size: .
j_call: TRBJ1-2

cdr3_aa: CASSSGTGGISTDTQYF
cdr3_nt: TGTGCCAGCAGCTCCGGGACAGGCGGAATATCCACAGATACGCAGTATTTT
v_call: TRBV5-4
d_call: TRBD1
clone_size: .
j_call: TRBJ2-3

cdr3_aa: CASSQMGPGELFF
cdr3_nt: TGTGCCAGCAGCCAAATGGGACCCGGGGAGCTGTTTTTT
v_call: TRBV14
d_call: .
clone_size: .
j_call: TRBJ2-2

cdr3_aa: CASSSRAEAFF
cdr3_nt: TGTGCCAGCAGCTCCCGCGCTGAAGCTTTCTTT
v_call: TRBV6-5
d_call: .
clone_size: .
j_call: TRBJ1-1

cdr3_aa: CASSPGGSGTGELFF
cdr3_nt: TGTGCCAGCAGCCCAGGGGGCTCAGGGACCGGGGAGCTGTTTTTT
v_call: TRBV6-5
d_call: TRBD1
clone_size: .
j_call: TRBJ2-2

cdr3_aa: CSARDIPVF
cdr3_nt: TGCAGTGCTAGAGATATTCCCGTTTTC
v_call: TRBV20-1
d_call: .
clone_size: .
j_call: TRBJ1-2

cdr3_aa: CAISESSGTLTDTQYF
cdr3_nt: TGTGCCATCAGTGAGTCCTCGGGGACGCTCACAGATACGCAGTATTTT
v_call: TRBV10-3
d_call: .
clone_size: once
j_call: TRBJ2-3

cdr3_aa: CASSLSRVSAEAFF
cdr3_nt: TGTGCCAGCAGCTTATCGAGGGTATCGGCTGAAGCTTTCTTT
v_call: TRBV5-6
d_call: .
clone_size: few
j_call: TRBJ1-1

cdr3_aa: CASSVELAGGTGELFF
cdr3_nt: TGTGCCAGCAGCGTAGAACTAGCGGGAGGCACCGGGGAGCTGTTTTTT
v_call: TRBV5-4
d_call: TRBD2
clone_size: .
j_call: TRBJ2-2

cdr3_aa: CASSESVTAVYGYTF
cdr3_nt: TGTGCCAGCAGTGAATCAGTAACGGCAGTCTATGGCTACACCTTC
v_call: TRBV25-1
d_call: .
clone_size: .
j_call: TRBJ1-2

cdr3_aa: CASSFRGGYGYTF
cdr3_nt: TGTGCCAGCAGTTTCCGGGGGGGCTATGGCTACACCTTC
v_call: TRBV27
d_call: .
clone_size: few
j_call: TRBJ1-2

cdr3_aa: CATSREGGGASYNYGYTF
cdr3_nt: TGTGCCACCAGCAGAGAGGGCGGGGGAGCCTCCTATAACTATGGCTACACCTTC
v_call: TRBV15
d_call: .
clone_size: .
j_call: TRBJ1-2

cdr3_aa: CAISESREGGQPQHF
cdr3_nt: TGTGCCATCAGTGAGTCGAGGGAGGGAGGTCAGCCCCAGCATTTT
v_call: TRBV10-3
d_call: .
clone_size: .
j_call: TRBJ1-5

cdr3_aa: CASRPPGGEQYF
cdr3_nt: TGTGCCAGCAGACCCCCGGGGGGCGAGCAGTACTTC
v_call: TRBV27
d_call: TRBD2
clone_size: .
j_call: TRBJ2-7

cdr3_aa: CASSLGLRGQGVGTEAFF
cdr3_nt: TGTGCCAGCAGCTTGGGGCTCAGGGGGCAAGGAGTGGGGACTGAAGCTTTCTTT
v_call: TRBV11-1
d_call: TRBD1
clone_size: .
j_call: TRBJ1-1

cdr3_aa: CASRAGGWEPQHF
cdr3_nt: TGTGCCAGTAGGGCAGGGGGCTGGGAGCCCCAGCATTTT
v_call: TRBV19
d_call: TRBD1
clone_size: .
j_call: TRBJ1-5

cdr3_aa: CASSIWDRGRRGSSYNSPLHF
cdr3_nt: TGTGCCAGTAGTATTTGGGACAGGGGGCGCCGGGGGAGCTCCTATAATTCACCCCTCCACTTT
v_call: TRBV19
d_call: TRBD1
clone_size: .
j_call: TRBJ1-6

cdr3_aa: CASSSQGLVYNEQFF
cdr3_nt: TGTGCCAGCAGCTCCCAAGGACTAGTGTACAATGAGCAGTTCTTC
v_call: TRBV7-2
d_call: TRBD2
clone_size: .
j_call: TRBJ2-1

cdr3_aa: CASSGGPGNTIYF
cdr3_nt: TGCGCCAGCAGCGGGGGGCCTGGAAACACCATATATTTT
v_call: TRBV5-1
d_call: .
clone_size: .
j_call: TRBJ1-3

cdr3_aa: CASSFLSGAGISYNSPLHF
cdr3_nt: TGTGCCAGCAGCTTTTTATCAGGGGCGGGGATATCCTATAATTCACCCCTCCACTTT
v_call: TRBV7-2
d_call: .
clone_size: .
j_call: TRBJ1-6

cdr3_aa: CASSPPGHSSGNTIYF
cdr3_nt: TGTGCCAGCTCACCGCCGGGACACTCCTCTGGAAACACCATATATTTT
v_call: TRBV18
d_call: .
clone_size: .
j_call: TRBJ1-3